Each of the 12 T cell receptor beta chains below was sequenced from the same sample in a study of CD8 T cells in ankylosing spondylitis. TCRdb reprocessed the 5' RACE reads via MiXCR and lists one record per CDR3 protein. The sample gives over 200,000 distinct CDR3 sequences, roughly a tenth of which show up once; about a fifth is in the top ten. The sequenced material came from blood, either unsorted or a sorted T cell fraction (not recorded which). Source of these receptors: a male donor with ankylosing spondylitis or in good health (not recorded which).

The table lists this clonotype with many counts. V gene TRBV7-2 combines with J gene TRBJ2-1; D is uncertain. CDR1 is SGHTA and CDR2 is FQGNSA in the germline V gene. This CDR3 contains 13 residues. V lost 3 bases to trimming and J lost 7 bases, with 10 bases between them. CDR3 DNA sequence: TGTGCCAGCAGCTTGAACAGTAGAAATGAGCAGTTCTTC. Translation gives CASSLNSRNEQFF.

The rearrangement joins TRBV20-1 to TRBJ2-7; 10 nucleotides match TRBD1. CDR3 length: 15 amino acids. CDR1 and CDR2 (germline): DFQATT, SNEGSKA (reference sequence). The ends lost 3 bases at V and 2 bases at J; junction bases unmatched: 7. The CDR3 reads CSASPRTGGPYEQYF. CDR3 bases: TGCAGTGCTAGTCCGAGGACAGGGGGGCCCTACGAGCAGTACTTC.

This clonotype has just a few counts. This chain connects TRBV5-1 to TRBJ2-7; D is perhaps TRBD1 or TRBD2 (5 bases each). The CDR3 consists of 13 residues. Per germline, CDR1 SGHRS and CDR2 YFSETQ. V was cut by 4 bases and J by 6 bases, with 14 bases left in between. The CDR3 coding sequence is TGCGCCAGCAGCCCCGGTTGGGGGACCGAGCAGTACTTC. Translation: CASSPGWGTEQYF.

This clonotype was counted a few times. This sequence joins TRBV6-1 and TRBJ2-1; D possibly corresponds to TRBD2 (5 bases). V lost 6 bases, J lost 9 bases, and 24 bases lay in between. The CDR3 is 16 residues long. Germline loops: CDR1 MNHNS, CDR2 SASEGT. The DNA for the CDR3 is TGTGCCAGCAGGGGAGAGCTCCAGGCAATTTTTGGTGAGCAGTTCTTC. Translated: CASRGELQAIFGEQFF.

This clonotype was observed many times. This chain joins TRBV29-1 and TRBJ1-1; a weak D match, TRBD1 (5 bases). Germline V gene lookup returns CDR1 SQVTM and CDR2 ANQGSEA. The V gene lost 0 bases and the J gene lost 5 bases, with 7 bases spanning the gap. There are 12 residues in the CDR3. CDR3 sequence: CSVEEGVTEAFF. The CDR3 DNA follows: TGCAGCGTTGAAGAGGGGGTGACTGAAGCTTTCTTT.

This clonotype was observed at least ten times. The V and J genes are TRBV20-1 and TRBJ1-1; TRBD1 is a possible D gene (5 bases). Germline V gene data show CDR1 as DFQATT and CDR2 as SNEGSKA (reference sequence). The CDR3 length is 12 residues. Deletions cut 8 bases from V and 7 bases from J, with 17 bases between. CDR3 coding DNA: TGCAGTACCCCGCGGGACCAGGTTGAAGCTTTCTTT. It codes for CSTPRDQVEAFF.

Many counts were recorded for this clonotype. The rearrangement links TRBV7-3 to TRBJ2-3, with 12 bases lining up with TRBD2. The V and J ends lost 1 base and 3 bases, in that order; junction bases with no gene match: 11. Germline assignment: CDR1 SGHTA and CDR2 FQGTGA. CDR3 length: 19 residues. CDR3 sequence: CASSLKLLAGGPGTDTQYF. CDR3 bases: TGTGCCAGCAGCTTAAAGCTCCTAGCGGGGGGGCCGGGGACAGATACGCAGTATTTT.

In its sample, this clonotype was seen many times. The genes are TRBV5-1 and TRBJ2-3; 8 nucleotides match TRBD1. Trimming removed 1 base from V and 8 bases from J; junction bases left unmatched: 15. Per germline, CDR1 SGHRS and CDR2 YFSETQ. The CDR3 totals 17 residues. CDR3: CASSLTRGQGASFTQYF. CDR3 sequence (DNA): TGCGCCAGCAGCTTGACGAGGGGGCAGGGGGCCTCGTTTACGCAGTATTTT. Full variable domain (outside the CDR3, taken from reference TRBV5-1 and TRBJ2-3): KAGVTQTPRYLIKTRGQQVTLSCSPISGHRSVSWYQQTPGQGLQFLFEYFSETQRNKGNFPGRFSGRQFSNSRSEMNVSTLELGDSALYLCASSLTRGQGASFTQYFGPGTRLTVL.

This chain connects TRBV9 to TRBJ2-1; no reliable D call. This CDR3 is built from 17 residues. Germline V gene lookup returns CDR1 SGDLS and CDR2 YYNGEE. V lost 0 bases and J lost 4, with 17 bases in between. The CDR3 DNA is TGTGCCAGCAGCGTAGCTACATCCACACCCCCATACAATGAGCAGTTCTTC. Translating gives CASSVATSTPPYNEQFF.

At least ten counts were recorded for this clonotype. The V gene is TRBV5-1, the J gene TRBJ2-7; 8 nucleotides match TRBD1. Germline CDR1 is SGHRS and CDR2 is YFSETQ. This CDR3 spans 14 amino acids. J was trimmed by 3 bases and V by 2 bases; bases with no gene match: 4. The CDR3 DNA is TGCGCCAGCAGCTTCGACACAGGGGGCTACGAGCAGTACTTC. Its protein product is CASSFDTGGYEQYF. Drawing the rest from reference TRBV5-1 and TRBJ2-7, the complete variable domain is KAGVTQTPRYLIKTRGQQVTLSCSPISGHRSVSWYQQTPGQGLQFLFEYFSETQRNKGNFPGRFSGRQFSNSRSEMNVSTLELGDSALYLCASSFDTGGYEQYFGPGTRLTVT.

This clonotype appeared many times. V is TRBV20-1 and J is TRBJ1-2; no reliable D call. The CDR3 has 14 residues. Germline V gene data show CDR1 as DFQATT and CDR2 as SNEGSKA (reference sequence). With 0 bases removed from V and 0 bases from J, the gap between germline ends came to 8 bases. CDR3 DNA sequence: TGCAGTGCTAGAGATCTACAGTCTAACTATGGCTACACCTTC. Translation: CSARDLQSNYGYTF.

This clonotype was counted at least ten times. The genes are TRBV20-1 and TRBJ2-2; 9 bases match TRBD1. CDR1 DFQATT and CDR2 SNEGSKA come from the germline V gene (reference sequence). The J segment lost 4 bases and the V segment lost 2 bases, leaving 5 bases of the junction unmatched. This CDR3 has 15 amino acids. The CDR3 coding sequence is TGCAGTGCTAGACCGGGACAGGGCAGCACCGGGGAGCTGTTTTTT. It is translated as CSARPGQGSTGELFF.